What follows are 22 T cell receptor beta chains derived from one specimen sequenced in a study of T cells after yellow fever vaccination. TCRdb itself ran the 5' RACE reads through MiXCR, one entry per CDR3 protein. The sample shows 360,000 or so distinct CDR3 sequences, around 10% of them seen only once. The source material was PBMCs, sampled on the day of the first yellow fever vaccination. The receptors shown here come from a man aged 18 to 35 who received the YFV17D yellow fever vaccine.

Regarding this clonotype: The junction departs from the called germline gene at one end, perhaps through a read error. V is TRBV2 and J is TRBJ1-6; D possibly corresponds to TRBD1 (6 bases). Per the germline V gene, CDR1 is SNHLY and CDR2 is FYNNEI. This CDR3 contains 12 residues. The CDR3 region is CASREQGPLYYF. DNA of the CDR3: TGTGCCAGCAGGGAACAGGGACCCCTCTATTACTTT.

The table lists this clonotype with many counts. The chain recombines TRBV7-2 with TRBJ2-3; D unclear. Germline-derived CDR1 and CDR2 are SGHTA and FQGNSA. The CDR3 has 13 amino acids. V was trimmed by 5 bases and J by 4 bases, leaving 10 bases between them. CDR3 amino acids: CASSRSDSDTQYF. CDR3 sequence (DNA): TGTGCCAGCAGCCGTAGTGACTCAGATACGCAGTATTTT.

The rearrangement uses TRBV20-1 and TRBJ1-2; D might be TRBD1 (6 bases). This CDR3 has 13 amino acids. Germline loops: CDR1 DFQATT, CDR2 SNEGSKA (reference sequence). Trimming left V 2 bases short and J 1 base short, with 8 bases between. The CDR3 loop reads CSARSDSNYGYTF. As DNA, the CDR3 is TGCAGTGCTAGATCGGACAGTAACTATGGCTACACCTTC.

There are a few counts of this clonotype. This chain joins TRBV4-2 and TRBJ2-3, with unresolved D. V lost 1 base, J lost 6 bases, and 8 bases lay in between. In germline, CDR1 is LGHNA, CDR2 YNFKEQ. The CDR3 spans 13 residues. The CDR3 DNA follows: TGTGCCAGCAGCCAAGGCGTAGAGGATACGCAGTATTTT. This encodes CASSQGVEDTQYF.

Many counts were recorded for this clonotype. This sequence joins TRBV7-2 and TRBJ2-2, with D perhaps matching TRBD1 or TRBD2 (5 bases each). The CDR3 sequence is 15 residues long. With 3 bases removed from V and 5 bases from J, the gap between germline ends came to 13 bases. Per germline, CDR1 SGHTA and CDR2 FQGNSA. The CDR3: CASSLGPTMTGELFF. The CDR3 nucleotides are TGTGCCAGCAGCTTGGGACCGACAATGACCGGGGAGCTGTTTTTT.

This clonotype occurred a few times. The chain couples TRBV29-1 to TRBJ2-7; 9 bases agree with TRBD1. CDR1 is SQVTM and CDR2 is ANQGSEA in the germline V gene. V lost 0 bases, J lost 5 bases, and 5 bases stayed unmatched. This CDR3 contains 14 residues. CDR3 nucleotide sequence: TGCAGCGTTGAAGATCCCGGGACAGGGAACGAGCAGTACTTC. It codes for CSVEDPGTGNEQYF.

This clonotype was seen a handful of times. The chain employs TRBV6-5 and TRBJ1-5; D not certain. The CDR3 has 13 amino acids. V gave up 2 bases and J gave up 7 bases, with 9 bases separating them. In germline, CDR1 is MNHEY, CDR2 SVGAGI. The CDR3 loop is CASSYSAGQPQHF. CDR3 nucleotide sequence: TGTGCCAGCAGTTACAGTGCCGGGCAGCCCCAGCATTTT.

This clonotype was seen more than once but under ten times. The CDR3 sequence: CSARGAGDGNTIYF. The CDR3 coding sequence is TGCAGTGCTAGGGGTGCAGGGGATGGAAACACCATATATTTT. V is TRBV20-1 and J is TRBJ1-3, with a tentative D call TRBD1 (6 bases). V lost 3 bases, J lost 3 bases, and 12 bases lay in between. There are 14 residues in the CDR3. Germline CDR1 and CDR2: DFQATT and SNEGSKA (reference sequence).

A few counts support this clonotype. V usage is TRBV11-1 and J usage is TRBJ2-3; 7 nucleotides align to TRBD2. Losses at the gene ends were 5 bases for V and 0 bases for J; bases not matched to a gene: 17. The CDR3 totals 19 residues. The germline V gene encodes CDR1 SGHAT and CDR2 FQDESV (reference sequence). CDR3 nucleotide sequence: TGTGCCAGCAGCCCCCGTCTCCCGACTAGCAGTGCTAGCACAGATACGCAGTATTTT. It translates to CASSPRLPTSSASTDTQYF.

This clonotype was counted many times. The rearrangement uses TRBV5-1 and TRBJ1-1; no reliable D call. The CDR3 totals 12 residues. The V gene lost 0 bases and the J gene lost 6 bases, with 6 bases spanning the gap. The germline gives CDR1 SGHRS, CDR2 YFSETQ. As DNA, the CDR3 is TGCGCCAGCAGCTTGGCCGGATCTGAAGCTTTCTTT. It is translated as CASSLAGSEAFF.

This clonotype was counted a few times. The chain employs TRBV3-1 and TRBJ1-1, with D tentatively TRBD1 (5 bases). Germline V gene lookup returns CDR1 LGHDT and CDR2 YNNKEL (reference sequence). The CDR3 is 11 residues long. Trimming shortened V by 8 bases and J by 11 bases, and 15 bases separated the two germline ends. In nucleotides, the CDR3 is TGTGCCAGCGCGGGAGGGGCGCGGGCTTTCTTT. The encoded protein is CASAGGARAFF.

The chain recombines TRBV12-3 or TRBV12-4 with TRBJ2-5; D is unresolved. V lost 6 bases and J lost 7, with 9 bases in between. This CDR3 is built from 11 residues. As DNA, the CDR3 is TGTGCCAGCAGCTTGTTGCGGACCCAGTACTTC. It specifies CASSLLRTQYF.

The CDR3 is CASSQGQGSAGNTIYF. In nucleotides, the CDR3 is TGCGCCAGCAGCCAAGGACAGGGATCGGCTGGAAACACCATATATTTT. The chain has TRBV5-1 and TRBJ1-3; 8 bases are a match to TRBD1. CDR3 length: 16 amino acids. Trimming removed 4 bases from V and 2 bases from J; junction bases left unmatched: 8. Per the germline V gene, CDR1 is SGHRS and CDR2 is YFSETQ.

This chain joins TRBV24-1 and TRBJ2-5; maybe TRBD1 (6 bases). In germline, CDR1 is KGHDR, CDR2 SFDVKD. Trimming took off 7 bases at V and 3 bases at J, with 11 bases between the two ends. The CDR3 contains 13 residues. The CDR3 protein is CATSEAGEETQYF. DNA of the CDR3: TGTGCCACCAGCGAAGCAGGGGAAGAGACCCAGTACTTC.

In this sample, this clonotype turned up many times. The chain uses TRBV3-1 and TRBJ1-2; 7 bases map to TRBD1. Germline CDR1 LGHDT, CDR2 YNNKEL (reference sequence). The CDR3 covers 13 residues. Losses at the gene ends were 4 bases for V and 5 bases for J; bases not matched to a gene: 4. The CDR3 DNA is TGTGCCAGCAGCCGACAGGGCGGATATGGCTACACCTTC. Translation: CASSRQGGYGYTF. The full variable domain, its missing parts supplied by reference TRBV3-1 and TRBJ1-2, is DTAVSQTPKYLVTQMGNDKSIKCEQNLGHDTMYWYKQDSKKFLKIMFSYNNKELIINETVPNRFSPKSPDKAHLNLHINSLELGDSAVYFCASSRQGGYGYTFGSGTRLTVV.

This clonotype was picked up a small number of times. V is TRBV7-6 and J is TRBJ2-2; TRBD1 matches 8 bases. Germline V lookup: CDR1 SGHVS, CDR2 FNYEAQ. V trimming: 4 bases; J trimming: 1 base; junction bases outside the gene matches: 8. The CDR3 consists of 17 residues. The chain's CDR3 is CASSSKIGTGNTGELFF. Here the CDR3 DNA reads TGTGCCAGCAGCTCCAAGATCGGGACAGGGAACACCGGGGAGCTGTTTTTT.

This clonotype was picked up many times. V is TRBV20-1 and J is TRBJ1-2; a weak D match, TRBD1 (6 bases). V lost 4 bases, J lost 0 bases, and 9 bases lay in between. The CDR3 totals 13 residues. Germline assignment: CDR1 DFQATT and CDR2 SNEGSKA (reference sequence). CDR3 protein: CSAKGGANYGYTF. The DNA of the CDR3 is TGCAGTGCTAAGGGGGGAGCTAACTATGGCTACACCTTC.

This rearrangement joins TRBV4-3 to TRBJ1-1, with TRBD1 as a possible D gene (5 bases). V was pared by 0 bases and J by 0 bases, with 17 bases between. The CDR3 has 18 amino acids. Germline CDR1 is LGHNA and CDR2 is YSLEER. As DNA, the CDR3 is TGCGCCAGCAGCCAAGATCGAGTGGGACTATTTGTGAACACTGAAGCTTTCTTT. Encoded protein: CASSQDRVGLFVNTEAFF.

This clonotype has only a few counts. This sequence joins TRBV15 and TRBJ1-2; D is possibly TRBD1 (5 bases). V dropped 4 bases and J dropped 0 bases, with 18 bases sitting between them. This CDR3 region has 17 residues. Germline CDR1 LNHNV, CDR2 YYDKDF (reference sequence). The CDR3 is CATSIYPPSTANYGYTF. CDR3 bases: TGTGCCACCAGCATCTATCCCCCGTCGACAGCTAACTATGGCTACACCTTC.

This clonotype was counted a few times. The chain couples TRBV20-1 to TRBJ2-3; weak D call: TRBD2 (5 bases). V was shortened by 6 bases and J by 5 bases, with 18 bases between the two germline ends. Germline V gene data show CDR1 as DFQATT and CDR2 as SNEGSKA (reference sequence). CDR3 length equals 14 residues. CDR3 nucleotides: TGCAGTGCCCCGCTTAGGTCCCGGGGAGATACGCAGTATTTT. This encodes CSAPLRSRGDTQYF.

A single count supports this clonotype. The V gene is TRBV9, the J gene TRBJ1-2; a weak D match, TRBD1 (5 bases). This CDR3 has 15 residues. V gave up 0 bases and J gave up 8 bases, with 17 bases separating them. Looked up from germline, CDR1 is SGDLS and CDR2 is YYNGEE. CDR3 bases: TGTGCCAGCAGCGTAGGGGGGACGCCGGTTTTGGGCTACACCTTC. This translates into CASSVGGTPVLGYTF. Full variable domain (rest looked up from reference TRBV9 and TRBJ1-2): DSGVTQTPKHLITATGQRVTLRCSPRSGDLSVYWYQQSLDQGLQFLIQYYNGEERAKGNILERFSAQQFPDLHSELNLSSLELGDSALYFCASSVGGTPVLGYTFGSGTRLTVV.

This chain links TRBV28 with TRBJ1-5; D possibly corresponds to TRBD1 (5 bases). CDR3 length: 12 residues. Germline CDR1 is MDHEN and CDR2 is SYDVKM. Trimming pared 7 bases from V and 5 bases from J, leaving 9 bases between. DNA for the CDR3: TGTGCCAGCATAACGGGGGATCAGCCCCAGCATTTT. The encoded protein is CASITGDQPQHF.